The 11 T cell receptor beta chains presented below share a single source sample, sequenced in a study of shared clonotypes between healthy human individuals. This table comes from immunoSEQ multiplex PCR, and its TCRdb copy is limited to in-frame clones, with some not included. The sample yields approximately 2.5 million clones, 93% seen once. The sample taken for sequencing was naive CD4+ T cells from PBMCs. Subset in this sample: CD45RA+ positively selected. The origin of the receptors is a man aged 18 to 30 in good health. Some clones in this sample may be carry-over from other donors' samples.

CDR3 region: CASSEVNSGFGAFF. DNA for the CDR3: TGTGCCAGCAGTGAAGTCAACTCAGGGTTCGGAGCTTTCTTT. The rearrangement links TRBV6-1 to TRBJ1-1, with D maybe TRBD1 (5 bases). V shed 1 base and J shed 10 bases, with 16 bases lying between them. The CDR3 is made up of 14 amino acids. Germline CDR1 is MNHNS and CDR2 is SASEGT.

This rearrangement joins TRBV30 to TRBJ1-4; 9 bases are shared with TRBD1. This CDR3 contains 15 residues. Looked up from germline, CDR1 is GTSNPN and CDR2 is SVGIG (reference sequence). V lost 2 bases to trimming and J lost 7 bases; unmatched junction nucleotides: 8. The CDR3 sequence is CAWSITGGLSEKLFF. CDR3 nucleotide sequence: TGTGCCTGGAGTATTACAGGGGGCTTAAGTGAAAAACTGTTTTTT.

The chain has TRBV28 and TRBJ1-2; perhaps TRBD1 as D (5 bases). The CDR3 length is 16 residues. Deletions cut 2 bases from V and 4 bases from J, with 17 bases between. Germline V gives CDR1 MDHEN, CDR2 SYDVKM. The CDR3 DNA is TGTGCCAGCAGTTTACCTTCCCCCTTGGGGACCTATGGCTACACCTTC. The encoded protein is CASSLPSPLGTYGYTF.

This clone was observed a few times. The chain couples TRBV10-1 to TRBJ1-1; possibly TRBD1 for D (5 bases). Germline-derived CDR1 and CDR2 are WNHNN and SYGVQD (reference sequence). CDR3 length: 16 amino acids. Trimming removed 5 bases from V and 0 bases from J, with 16 bases in between. CDR3 bases: TGCGCCAGCAGTAGAGGACACGGAACCATGAACACTGAAGCTTTCTTT. Translating it yields CASSRGHGTMNTEAFF.

The J gene is TRBJ2-5, the V gene TRBV30; a possible D gene is TRBD2 (6 bases). Trimming pared 0 bases from V and 5 bases from J, leaving 13 bases between. Germline V gene data show CDR1 as GTSNPN and CDR2 as SVGIG (reference sequence). The CDR3 sequence is 14 residues long. The CDR3 DNA follows: TGTGCCTGGAGTGTACGACTAGGTGGGGAGACCCAGTACTTC. Protein product: CAWSVRLGGETQYF. Based on the CDR3 plus reference TRBV30 and TRBJ2-5, the full variable domain is SQTIHQWPATLVQPVGSPLSLECTVEGTSNPNLYWYRQAAGRGLQLLFYSVGIGQISSEVPQNLSASRPQDRQFILSSKKLLLSDSGFYLCAWSVRLGGETQYFGPGTRLLVL.

The genes are TRBV5-1 and TRBJ2-3, with D perhaps matching TRBD2 (5 bases). The germline V gene encodes CDR1 SGHRS and CDR2 YFSETQ. The V end was cut by 2 bases, the J end by 6 bases, with 13 bases between. The CDR3 length is 14 residues. The CDR3 sequence: CASSLEGPGDTQYF. The CDR3 DNA reads TGCGCCAGCAGCTTAGAGGGCCCCGGGGATACGCAGTATTTT.

The rearrangement uses TRBV11-2 and TRBJ2-5; a possible D gene is TRBD1 (6 bases). The V gene lost 5 bases and the J gene lost 5 bases, with 21 bases spanning the gap. CDR3 size: 16 residues. CDR1 and CDR2 (germline): SGHAT, FQNNGV. CDR3 sequence (DNA): TGTGCCAGCAGCCTTGGACAGCGTGGGAAAGTGGAGACCCAGTACTTC. Its protein product is CASSLGQRGKVETQYF.

This clone was detected once. V and J are TRBV19 and TRBJ2-1; a possible D gene is TRBD1 (5 bases). Looked up from germline, CDR1 is LNHDA and CDR2 is SQIVND (reference sequence). The germline V and J ends were trimmed by 8 bases and 5 bases, with 13 bases remaining between them. The CDR3 is 13 amino acids. The CDR3 nucleotides read TGTGCCAGTTCGCAGGGAAATAACAATGAGCAGTTCTTC. Its protein is CASSQGNNNEQFF. Drawing the rest from reference TRBV19 and TRBJ2-1, the complete variable domain is DGGITQSPKYLFRKEGQNVTLSCEQNLNHDAMYWYRQDPGQGLRLIYYSQIVNDFQKGDIAEGYSVSREKKESFPLTVTSAQKNPTAFYLCASSQGNNNEQFFGPGTRLTVL.

Concerning this clone: The sample carries other DNA sequences with the same CDR3. CDR3 amino acids: CASSEFYEQFF. CDR3 bases: TGTGCCAGCAGTGAATTTTATGAGCAGTTCTTC. The chain carries TRBV2 and TRBJ2-1; unclear D gene. The CDR3 has 11 residues. Per the germline V gene, CDR1 is SNHLY and CDR2 is FYNNEI. V shed 2 bases and J shed 8 bases, with 4 bases lying between them. Supplemented by reference TRBV2 and TRBJ2-1, the full variable domain reads EPEVTQTPSHQVTQMGQEVILRCVPISNHLYFYWYRQILGQKVEFLVSFYNNEISEKSEIFDDQFSVERPDGSNFTLKIRSTKLEDSAMYFCASSEFYEQFFGPGTRLTVL.

This chain joins TRBV6-1 and TRBJ1-1, with TRBD1 as a possible D gene (6 bases). Trimming took 7 bases from V and 4 from J, leaving 16 bases between them. The CDR3 length is 14 residues. From germline, CDR1 is MNHNS and CDR2 SASEGT. The CDR3 nucleotides are TGTGCCAGCACCCAACAGGGTTTGGGCACTGAAGCTTTCTTT. This gives the protein CASTQQGLGTEAFF.

The V and J genes are TRBV15 and TRBJ1-5; TRBD1 matches at 9 bases. V dropped 1 base and J dropped 4; count of bases not matched to a gene: 2. CDR3 length: 15 amino acids. The V gene's germline CDR1 is LNHNV and CDR2 YYDKDF (reference sequence). The CDR3 reads CATSRAGQGNQPQHF. The CDR3 nucleotides read TGTGCCACCAGCAGAGCCGGACAGGGGAATCAGCCCCAGCATTTT.